A single TCR beta chain is shown here with its context. PCR used 60 Vbeta primers and 13 Jbeta primers. Repertoires were generated with immunoSEQ multiplex PCR, while TCRdb's copy carries only in-frame clones and drops some. The sample consists of about 82,000 clones, 74% of them appearing once. V was shortened by 4 bases and J by 2 bases, with 7 bases between the two germline ends. The CDR3 length is 13 residues. In germline, CDR1 is MNHNS, CDR2 SASEGT. This sample was included in a study of cytomegalovirus exposure and HLA in healthy donors. Study-wide background: In an early release, HLA-typed donors contributed tens of millions of unique TCR sequences. Among the 300 to 450 genotyped donors, less than 85% were placed in the Caucasian-associated ancestry cluster.

The chain recombines TRBV6-1 with TRBJ2-3; D might be TRBD2 (5 bases). Sequenced sample: PBMCs. This TCR was recovered from a woman aged 50 to 60 in good health and CMV-seropositive. The CDR3: CASSGLNTDTQYF. The CDR3 DNA is TGTGCCAGCAGTGGACTAAACACAGATACGCAGTATTTT.